A single sample is the source of the 19 T cell receptor beta chains below, sequenced in a study of T cell repertoires in cytomegalovirus infection. TCRdb reprocessed the reads with MiXCR, giving one entry per CDR3 protein. The sample lists some 320,000 distinct CDR3 sequences; 25% to 30% were seen once. Their antigens are not known. The sequenced sample was cultured PBMCs, obtained from culture after CMV antigen stimulation. The receptors here all came from a human donor in good health (CMV status not recorded). Some clones in this sample may be carry-over from other donors' samples.

This chain connects TRBV4-2 to TRBJ2-4, with 9 bases that match TRBD2. Trimming removed 1 base from V and 1 base from J; junction bases left unmatched: 8. This CDR3 is 18 amino acids long. In germline, CDR1 is LGHNA, CDR2 YNFKEQ. The CDR3, as DNA: TGTGCCAGCAGCCAAGGGGCTCTAGCGGGAATGGCCAAAAACATTCAGTACTTC. Residues: CASSQGALAGMAKNIQYF.

This chain connects TRBV7-9 to TRBJ2-4, with 8 bases aligning to TRBD1. Trimming at V came to 3 bases and at J to 0 bases, leaving 4 bases not matched to a gene. Germline V gene data show CDR1 as SEHNR and CDR2 as FQNEAQ (reference sequence). The CDR3 spans 16 residues. CDR3: CASSFGQGRAKNIQYF. The CDR3 DNA sequence: TGTGCCAGCAGCTTCGGACAGGGTAGAGCCAAAAACATTCAGTACTTC.

This clonotype was counted many times. The gene calls are TRBV10-3 and TRBJ2-1; unclear D gene. The CDR3 extends over 14 amino acids. Per the germline V gene, CDR1 is ENHRY and CDR2 is SYGVKD. Trimming cost V 1 base and J 6 bases, with 10 bases left between them. The CDR3 nucleotides are TGTGCCATCAGTGAGTGGCAGCAAGGCAATGAGCAGTTCTTC. Its translation is CAISEWQQGNEQFF.

This clonotype was detected once. This chain connects TRBV14 to TRBJ1-2; tentative D call: TRBD1 (5 bases). Trimming removed 4 bases at V and 8 bases at J, with 14 bases between. The CDR3 loop spans 13 amino acids. The germline V gene has CDR1 SGHDN and CDR2 FVKESK. The CDR3 DNA is TGTGCCAGCAGCCCTCGCGGGGCATGGGGCTACACCTTC. It specifies CASSPRGAWGYTF.

The chain couples TRBV6-1 to TRBJ2-2; 8 nucleotides line up with TRBD2. The CDR3 sequence is 14 residues long. V was pared by 7 bases and J by 4 bases, with 5 bases of the junction left unmatched. The V gene's germline CDR1 is MNHNS and CDR2 SASEGT. CDR3 sequence reads: CASNRGGGTGELFF. DNA for the CDR3: TGTGCCAGCAACCGGGGGGGTGGCACCGGGGAGCTGTTTTTT.

The table lists this clonotype with many counts. The chain employs TRBV7-9 and TRBJ2-3, with TRBD2 matching 16 bases. The CDR3 runs 18 residues. V shed 4 bases, J shed 4 bases, and the junction held 8 bases outside the gene matches. The germline V gene encodes CDR1 SEHNR and CDR2 FQNEAQ (reference sequence). CDR3 nucleotides: TGTGCCAGCAGCTCAGTGGGGACTAGCGGGAGGGGCGCAGATACGCAGTATTTT. Its protein product is CASSSVGTSGRGADTQYF.

The rearrangement uses TRBV7-8 and TRBJ1-4; D is uncertain. The CDR3 covers 13 residues. The V gene's germline CDR1 is SGHVS and CDR2 FQNEAQ. The V gene lost 6 bases and the J gene lost 8 bases, with 13 bases spanning the gap. The CDR3 sequence: CASRGRFKEKLFF. The CDR3 DNA follows: TGTGCCAGCAGGGGGAGATTTAAGGAAAAACTGTTTTTT.

The V and J genes are TRBV6-1 and TRBJ2-3; tentatively, D is TRBD1 or TRBD2 (5 bases each). Germline V gene sequence: CDR1 MNHNS, CDR2 SASEGT. This CDR3 spans 15 amino acids. Trimming cost V 2 bases and J 5 bases, with 14 bases left between them. In DNA, the CDR3 is TGTGCCAGCAGTGAAAGGGGCAGGACTGGAGATACGCAGTATTTT. Amino acids: CASSERGRTGDTQYF.

This clonotype has just a few counts. The rearrangement joins TRBV11-2 to TRBJ2-7, with 8 bases identical to TRBD2. Germline CDR1 reads SGHAT; CDR2 reads FQNNGV. This CDR3 has 16 residues. With V trimmed by 2 bases and J by 3 bases, 9 bases remained unmatched. CDR3 protein: CASSLRLTGTSYEQYF. The CDR3 DNA is TGTGCCAGCAGCTTAAGGTTGACGGGGACTAGCTACGAGCAGTACTTC.

This clonotype was seen only a few times. The chain links TRBV12-3 or TRBV12-4 to TRBJ2-1; no definite D call. The CDR3 loop spans 12 amino acids. V lost 1 base, J lost 9 bases, and 7 bases lay in between. As DNA, the CDR3 is TGTGCCAGCAGTTTAGGTCCCCGTGAGCAGTTCTTC. Protein product: CASSLGPREQFF.

V usage is TRBV18 and J usage is TRBJ2-5, with 9 bases fitting TRBD1. Trimming at V came to 1 base and at J to 1 base, leaving 7 bases not matched to a gene. CDR3 size: 17 residues. Germline CDR1 is KGHSH and CDR2 is LQKENI. CDR3 loop: CASSPLGTGSFQETQYF. The CDR3 nucleotides read TGTGCCAGCTCACCACTGGGGACAGGGAGTTTCCAAGAGACCCAGTACTTC.

This clonotype was observed a few times. This chain connects TRBV19 to TRBJ2-1; TRBD2 aligns across 9 bases. Germline values: CDR1 LNHDA, CDR2 SQIVND (reference sequence). The ends lost 7 bases at V and 0 bases at J; junction bases unmatched: 16. The CDR3 is made up of 19 amino acids. Here the CDR3 DNA reads TGTGCCAGTACTCTAGCGGGGCCTGCCACCCCGTCCTCCTACAATGAGCAGTTCTTC. It translates to CASTLAGPATPSSYNEQFF.

The chain joins TRBV6-1 to TRBJ2-7; TRBD2 agrees at 11 bases. The V and J ends lost 7 bases and 6 bases, in that order; junction bases with no gene match: 5. The CDR3 consists of 13 residues. The germline gives CDR1 MNHNS, CDR2 SASEGT. The CDR3 region is CASKTTSGSEQYF. Here the CDR3 DNA reads TGTGCCAGCAAGACCACTAGCGGGAGCGAGCAGTACTTC.

This clonotype was detected many times. V and J are TRBV7-2 and TRBJ2-4; D ambiguous. CDR3 length equals 14 residues. Trimming left V 2 bases short and J 6 bases short, with 11 bases between. Per germline, CDR1 SGHTA and CDR2 FQGNSA. The CDR3 region has the DNA TGTGCCAGCAGCTTACGCCCAGATGCAAACATTCAGTACTTC. Translated: CASSLRPDANIQYF.

The J gene is TRBJ2-1, the V gene TRBV20-1; unclear D gene. The V and J ends lost 1 base and 10 bases respectively, with 14 bases between them. Germline-derived CDR1 and CDR2 are DFQATT and SNEGSKA (reference sequence). The CDR3 is made up of 13 amino acids. CDR3 in DNA: TGCAGTGCTAGAGCACCTCTTGGGTACGAGCAGTTCTTC. Its translation: CSARAPLGYEQFF.

V is TRBV7-6 and J is TRBJ2-7; D unclear. This CDR3 has 15 residues. Trimming removed 5 bases from V and 1 base from J, with 15 bases in between. CDR1 SGHVS and CDR2 FNYEAQ come from the germline V gene. As DNA, the CDR3 is TGTGCCAGCAGCCCCATCGCTGGTACATCCTACGAGCAGTACTTC. Protein: CASSPIAGTSYEQYF.

The J gene is TRBJ2-5, the V gene TRBV3-1; no reliable D call. Per germline, CDR1 LGHDT and CDR2 YNNKEL (reference sequence). CDR3 length: 12 amino acids. The V end was cut by 4 bases, the J end by 7 bases, with 10 bases between. The CDR3 DNA reads TGTGCCAGCAGCCTCGAGGTTGGGACCCAGTACTTC. Amino acid sequence: CASSLEVGTQYF.

Only a few counts were recorded for this clonotype. The chain joins TRBV27 to TRBJ2-7; weak D call: TRBD1 (5 bases). V was cut by 5 bases and J by 2 bases, with 13 bases left in between. Per germline, CDR1 MNHEY and CDR2 SMNVEV (reference sequence). This CDR3 region has 14 residues. The CDR3 sequence: CASSPRMDTYEQYF. The CDR3 DNA reads as TGTGCCAGCAGTCCCCGGATGGACACCTACGAGCAGTACTTC.

This clonotype was seen ten or more times. The chain carries TRBV6-6 and TRBJ1-5; weak D call: TRBD1 (6 bases). Germline V gives CDR1 MNHNY, CDR2 SVGAGI (reference sequence). V lost 5 bases, J lost 0 bases, and 11 bases lay in between. This CDR3 spans 15 amino acids. CDR3 nucleotide sequence: TGTGCCAGCAGTCTGGACAGTTATAGCAATCAGCCCCAGCATTTT. Translation: CASSLDSYSNQPQHF.